The 11 T cell receptor beta chains given below trace back to one sample, sequenced in a study of T-cell memory formation after mild COVID-19. TCRdb passed the 5' RACE reads through MiXCR, listing each CDR3 protein once. The sample has under 650,000 distinct CDR3 sequences, roughly 18% seen once. Sequenced input: PBMCs or a T cell subset sorted from them (not recorded which). These receptors were collected from an adult woman who had mild COVID-19 (a few samples of this study predate the infection). Cell type and time point are not known.

The chain is built from TRBV4-2 and TRBJ2-7; 7 nucleotides agree with TRBD1. The CDR3 contains 14 residues. V lost 1 base, J lost 5 bases, and 5 bases stayed unmatched. CDR1 is LGHNA and CDR2 is YNFKEQ in the germline V gene. The DNA for the CDR3 is TGTGCCAGCAGCCAAGGGAGAACAGGGGACGAGCAGTACTTC. Translating it yields CASSQGRTGDEQYF.

This clonotype was picked up a small number of times. V usage is TRBV15 and J usage is TRBJ2-3, with 10 bases identical to TRBD1. Germline V gene data show CDR1 as LNHNV and CDR2 as YYDKDF (reference sequence). This CDR3 has 20 amino acids. V was clipped by 0 bases and J by 4 bases; unmatched bases: 16. CDR3 bases: TGTGCCACCAGCAGAGATTTCTTTCCCATTACGGGGACAGGGGCAGATACGCAGTATTTT. Translating gives CATSRDFFPITGTGADTQYF.

There are a few counts of this clonotype. This sequence joins TRBV12-3 or TRBV12-4 and TRBJ2-1, with D maybe TRBD2 (5 bases). Trimming removed 4 bases at V and 9 bases at J, with 19 bases between. This CDR3 region has 15 residues. Here the CDR3 reads CASSSVRAQISEQFF. In DNA form, the CDR3 reads TGTGCCAGCAGTTCTGTGAGGGCCCAAATCAGTGAGCAGTTCTTC.

This chain links TRBV11-3 with TRBJ2-2; no clear D. Germline V CDR1 and CDR2: SGHNT, YENEEA. The CDR3 has 16 residues. The germline V and J ends were trimmed by 3 bases and 1 base, with 12 bases remaining between them. This CDR3 reads CASSLNSIVNTGELFF. As DNA, the CDR3 is TGTGCCAGCAGCTTGAACAGTATCGTGAACACCGGGGAGCTGTTTTTT.

The J gene is TRBJ1-2, the V gene TRBV25-1, with TRBD1 matching 7 bases. After removal of 11 bases from V and 4 bases from J, the junction contained 4 bases not matched to a gene. This CDR3 comprises 11 residues. The germline V gene has CDR1 MGHDK and CDR2 SYGVNS. The CDR3 loop is CAGDRVYGYTF. CDR3 bases: TGTGCCGGAGACAGGGTCTATGGCTACACCTTC.

CDR3 sequence (DNA): TGCGCCAGCAGCTCATCACAGGGGATCCATTACGAGCAGTACTTC. Translating it yields CASSSSQGIHYEQYF. The gene calls are TRBV5-1 and TRBJ2-7, with 7 bases identical to TRBD1. The CDR3 loop spans 15 amino acids. From germline, CDR1 is SGHRS and CDR2 YFSETQ. Trimming cost V 3 bases and J 4 bases; bases outside gene matches: 10.

The genes are TRBV24-1 and TRBJ2-1; the D gene is possibly TRBD1 (6 bases). CDR1 is KGHDR and CDR2 is SFDVKD in the germline V gene. The germline V and J ends were trimmed by 3 bases and 0 bases, with 14 bases remaining between them. This CDR3 has 17 residues. The CDR3 DNA sequence: TGTGCCACCAGTGATCCTTCAGGGGAAAGCTCCTACAATGAGCAGTTCTTC. The encoded protein is CATSDPSGESSYNEQFF.

This chain uses TRBV9 with TRBJ1-3; D is possibly TRBD1 (6 bases). Germline CDR1 is SGDLS and CDR2 is YYNGEE. This CDR3 has 17 amino acids. The germline V and J ends were trimmed by 2 bases and 4 bases, with 19 bases remaining between them. The CDR3 DNA reads as TGTGCCAGCAGCGTCCGAACAGGGAACGTAGCGGGAAACACCATATATTTT. Its translation: CASSVRTGNVAGNTIYF.

This clonotype occurred a few times. CDR3 sequence: CASSLAAGGKLFF. CDR3 DNA: TGTGCCAGCAGCTTAGCGGCTGGAGGGAAGCTGTTTTTT. The genes are TRBV11-3 and TRBJ2-2; a possible D gene is TRBD2 (6 bases). The CDR3 loop spans 13 amino acids. CDR1 is SGHNT and CDR2 is YENEEA in the germline V gene. V shed 1 base and J shed 12 bases, with 12 bases lying between them.

The sample holds a few counts of this clonotype. The chain combines TRBV24-1 with TRBJ2-1; D is unclear. V dropped 5 bases and J dropped 7 bases, with 5 bases sitting between them. Germline-derived CDR1 and CDR2 are KGHDR and SFDVKD. The CDR3 is 11 residues long. As DNA, the CDR3 is TGTGCCACCAGTGCCTTAAATGAGCAGTTCTTC. This translates into CATSALNEQFF.

This clonotype came up once. J is TRBJ1-4 and V is TRBV5-6; TRBD1 matches 9 bases. Germline CDR1 SGHDT, CDR2 YYEEEE. This CDR3 comprises 15 residues. Trimming took 4 bases from V and 5 from J; bases not matched to a gene: 6. DNA of the CDR3: TGTGCCAGCAGCCTCGTGACAGGGGGAAATGAAAAACTGTTTTTT. It specifies CASSLVTGGNEKLFF.